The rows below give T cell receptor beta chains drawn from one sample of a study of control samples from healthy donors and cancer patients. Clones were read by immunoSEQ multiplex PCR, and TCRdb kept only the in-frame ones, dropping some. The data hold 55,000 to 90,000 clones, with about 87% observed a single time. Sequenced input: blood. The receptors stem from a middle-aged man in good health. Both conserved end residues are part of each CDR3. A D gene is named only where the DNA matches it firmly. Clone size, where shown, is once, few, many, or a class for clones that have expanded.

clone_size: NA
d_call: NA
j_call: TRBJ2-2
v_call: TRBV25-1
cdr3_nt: TGTGCCAGCAGTGAATTGTCTAAGGTCGGGGAGCTGTTTTTT
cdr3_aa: CASSELSKVGELFF

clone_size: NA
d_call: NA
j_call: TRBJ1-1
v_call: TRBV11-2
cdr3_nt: TGTGCCAGCAGCTTAGACGGGAGGAACACTGAAGCTTTCTTT
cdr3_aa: CASSLDGRNTEAFF

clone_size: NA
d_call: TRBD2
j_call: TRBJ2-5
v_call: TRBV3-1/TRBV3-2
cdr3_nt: TGTGCCAGCAGCCTTACTAGCGGGGGGGCCGGTGAGACCCAGTACTTC
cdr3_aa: CASSLTSGGAGETQYF

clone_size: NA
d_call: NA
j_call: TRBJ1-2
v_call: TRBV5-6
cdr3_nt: TGTGCCAGCAGCTTGAATCCCGGGTGGTATGGCTACACCTTC
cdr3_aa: CASSLNPGWYGYTF

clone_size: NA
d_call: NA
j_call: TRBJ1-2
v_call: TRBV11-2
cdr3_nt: TGTGCCAGCAGCTTAAACAGGGCTAACTATGGCTACACCTTC
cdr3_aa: CASSLNRANYGYTF

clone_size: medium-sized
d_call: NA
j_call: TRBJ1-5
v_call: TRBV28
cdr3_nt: TGTGCCAGCAGTCCCGGGCTACATAGCAATCAGCCCCAGCATTTT
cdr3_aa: CASSPGLHSNQPQHF

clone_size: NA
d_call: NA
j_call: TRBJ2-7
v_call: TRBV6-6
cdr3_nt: TGTGCCAGCCTTTGGCAGCCCTCCTCCTACGAGCAGTACTTC
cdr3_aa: CASLWQPSSYEQYF

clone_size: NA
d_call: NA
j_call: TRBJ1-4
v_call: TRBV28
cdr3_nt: TGTGCCAGCAGTTTAGGCGTGGGGCGGCTGAACTTAGAAAAACTGTTTTTT
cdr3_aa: CASSLGVGRLNLEKLFF

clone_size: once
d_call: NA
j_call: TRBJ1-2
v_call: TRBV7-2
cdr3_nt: TGTGCCAGCAGCCCCCCTGTCGGTATTCAGCATGGCTACACCTTC
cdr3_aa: CASSPPVGIQHGYTF

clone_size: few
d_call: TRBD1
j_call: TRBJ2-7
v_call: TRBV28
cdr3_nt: TGTGCCAGCAGTACAGGTCAGGGGGTAGTGGAGCAGTACTTC
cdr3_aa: CASSTGQGVVEQYF

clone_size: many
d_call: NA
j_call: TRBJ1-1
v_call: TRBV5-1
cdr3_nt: TGCGCCAGCAGCTTGGCAGGGACGGTGAACACTGAAGCTTTCTTT
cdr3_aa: CASSLAGTVNTEAFF

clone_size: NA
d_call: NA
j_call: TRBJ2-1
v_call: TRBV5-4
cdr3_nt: TGTGCCAGCAGCTCCTTCCGAGACAAGGGATACAATGAGCAGTTCTTC
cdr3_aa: CASSSFRDKGYNEQFF

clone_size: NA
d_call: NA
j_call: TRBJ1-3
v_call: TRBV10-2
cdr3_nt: TGCGCCGGGAGCGGGGGCTCTGGAAACACCATATATTTT
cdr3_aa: CAGSGGSGNTIYF

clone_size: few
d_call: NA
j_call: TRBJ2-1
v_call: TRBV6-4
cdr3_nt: TGTGCCAGCAGTGATCGTACGGGAGAGGGCAATGAGCAGTTCTTC
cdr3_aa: CASSDRTGEGNEQFF

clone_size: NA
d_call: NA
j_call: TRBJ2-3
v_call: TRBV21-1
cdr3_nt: TGTGCCAGCACACCCTCCAGGGGCCAAAGCGGGAGTAGCACAGATACGCAGTATTTT
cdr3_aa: CASTPSRGQSGSSTDTQYF

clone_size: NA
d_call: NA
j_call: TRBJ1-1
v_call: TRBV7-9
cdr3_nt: TGTGCCAGCAGCGAAACAGAGCCGAACACTGAAGCTTTCTTT
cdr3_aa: CASSETEPNTEAFF

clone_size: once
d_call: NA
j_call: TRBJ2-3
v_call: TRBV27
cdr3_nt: TGTGCCAGCAGAACCCCTATCCCCCCCGATACGCAGTATTTT
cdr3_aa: CASRTPIPPDTQYF

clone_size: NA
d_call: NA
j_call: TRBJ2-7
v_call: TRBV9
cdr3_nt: TGTGCCAGCAGCGAGGAGGGACTGACGGTGGGCGAGCAGTACTTC
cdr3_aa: CASSEEGLTVGEQYF

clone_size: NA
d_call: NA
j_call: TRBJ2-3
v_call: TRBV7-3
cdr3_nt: TGTGCCAGCAGCTTAAGTAGTGAACGGTCGGATACGCAGTATTTT
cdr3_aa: CASSLSSERSDTQYF

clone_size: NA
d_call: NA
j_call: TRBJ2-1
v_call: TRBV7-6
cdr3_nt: TGTGCCAGCAGCCCCCGTAGCGGCACCTCCTACAATGAGCAGTTCTTC
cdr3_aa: CASSPRSGTSYNEQFF

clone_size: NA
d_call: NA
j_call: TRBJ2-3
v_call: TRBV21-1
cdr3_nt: TGTGCCAGCAGGATTCCTCCAGATACGCAGTATTTT
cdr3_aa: CASRIPPDTQYF

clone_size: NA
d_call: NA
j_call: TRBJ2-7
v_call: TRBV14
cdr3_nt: TGTGCCAGCAGCCAAGAGGGGTGGCAGCCTTCCTACGAGCAGTACTTC
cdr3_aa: CASSQEGWQPSYEQYF

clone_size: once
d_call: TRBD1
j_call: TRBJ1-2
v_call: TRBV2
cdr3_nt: TGTGCCAGCAGTCCGACAGGGTTTGCTAACTATGGCTACACCTTC
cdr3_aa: CASSPTGFANYGYTF

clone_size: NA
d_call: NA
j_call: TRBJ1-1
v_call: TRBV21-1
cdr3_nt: TGTGCCAGCAGCAAAATGGGGGTCCTCGCGACCAGGTCTTCGAACACTGAAGCTTTCTTT
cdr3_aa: CASSKMGVLATRSSNTEAFF

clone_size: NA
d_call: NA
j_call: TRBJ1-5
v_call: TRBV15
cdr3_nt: TGTGCCACCAGCAGAGATTCAGCAGGCACCCCTTTGGATCAGCCCCAGCATTTT
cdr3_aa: CATSRDSAGTPLDQPQHF

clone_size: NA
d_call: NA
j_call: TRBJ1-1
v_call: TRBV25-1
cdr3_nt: TGTGCCAGCAGTGAATATATTGGGACAACATACACTGAAGCTTTCTTT
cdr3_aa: CASSEYIGTTYTEAFF

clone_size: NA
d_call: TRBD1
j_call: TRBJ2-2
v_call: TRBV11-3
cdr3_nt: TGTGCCAGCAGCTTATATGGACAGGGGAATACCGGGGAGCTGTTTTTT
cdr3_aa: CASSLYGQGNTGELFF

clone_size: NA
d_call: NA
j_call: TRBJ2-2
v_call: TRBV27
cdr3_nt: TGTGCCAGCATGGAGGTGAACACCGGGGAGCTGTTTTTT
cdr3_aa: CASMEVNTGELFF

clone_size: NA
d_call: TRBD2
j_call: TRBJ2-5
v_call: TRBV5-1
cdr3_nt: TGCGCCAGCAGCTCAACTAGCGCCCAAGAGACCCAGTACTTC
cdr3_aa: CASSSTSAQETQYF

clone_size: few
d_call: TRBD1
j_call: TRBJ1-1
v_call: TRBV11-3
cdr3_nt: TGTGCCAGCAGCTTCAGGGGGCTCACCTCAAAGAAGACTGAAGCTTTCTTT
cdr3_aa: CASSFRGLTSKKTEAFF

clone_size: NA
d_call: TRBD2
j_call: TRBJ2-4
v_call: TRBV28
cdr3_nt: TGTGCCAGCAGTTTTACTAGCGGGGGGATAATAGCCAAAAACATTCAGTACTTC
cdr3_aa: CASSFTSGGIIAKNIQYF

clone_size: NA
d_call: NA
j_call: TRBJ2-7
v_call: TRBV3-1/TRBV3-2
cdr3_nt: TGTGCCAGCAGCCAAGGCGCCGATCCCTCCTACGAGCAGTACTTC
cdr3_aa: CASSQGADPSYEQYF

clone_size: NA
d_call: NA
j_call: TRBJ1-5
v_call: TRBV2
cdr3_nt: TGTGCCAGCAGGGGGCAGGGTACAAATCAGCCCCAGCATTTT
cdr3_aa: CASRGQGTNQPQHF